This T cell receptor beta chain was sequenced for a study of shared clonotypes between healthy human individuals. Deep was the level at which the assay was run. Assay: immunoSEQ multiplex PCR; the TCRdb copy retains only in-frame clones and omits some. The profile shows about 2.4 million clones, roughly 93% of them singletons. V shed 7 bases and J shed 7 bases, with 28 bases lying between them. CDR3 length: 17 amino acids. Germline CDR1 LNHDA, CDR2 SQIVND (reference sequence). The receptor was derived from a man aged 18 to 30 in good health. Some clones in this sample may be carry-over from other donors' samples. Sequencing was carried out using naive CD4+ T cells from PBMCs. Subset specified: CD45RA+ positively selected. The J gene is TRBJ1-2, the V gene TRBV19; no definite D call. The CDR3 sequence is CASNYLPAGTRGGGYTF. DNA for the CDR3: TGTGCCAGTAATTATCTACCGGCGGGAACCCGAGGCGGTGGCTACACCTTC. Drawing the rest from reference TRBV19 and TRBJ1-2, the complete variable domain is DGGITQSPKYLFRKEGQNVTLSCEQNLNHDAMYWYRQDPGQGLRLIYYSQIVNDFQKGDIAEGYSVSREKKESFPLTVTSAQKNPTAFYLCASNYLPAGTRGGGYTFGSGTRLTVV.